This entry lists 27 T cell receptor beta chains sequenced from one sample in a study of vaccination and CD4 T cells after COVID-19. Their target antigens are unknown. Regarding treatment: approximately 9-day PBMC culture with coronavirus spike peptide pools or control peptides (ViraFEST assay). CD4+ T cells of the unexposed donor were collected before the COVID-19 pandemic (2011-2018). An Oncomine TCR Beta short-read assay was used to sequence the DNA from cultured CD4+ T cells. One entry per CDR3 protein, called by TCRdb with MiXCR from the PCR reads. The sample includes some 5,900 distinct CDR3 sequences, just under 35% of them seen just once. Material: CD4+ T cells from blood, cultured in vitro. The receptors originated from a human donor in good health.

The chain uses TRBV5-4 and TRBJ2-3; no clear D. Germline CDR1 reads SGHNT; CDR2 reads YYREEE (reference sequence). With 4 bases removed from V and 2 bases from J, the gap between germline ends came to 8 bases. The CDR3 has 13 amino acids. The CDR3 region has the DNA TGTGCCAGCAGCCTTCCGGACACAGATACGCAGTATTTT. Amino acids: CASSLPDTDTQYF.

The chain carries TRBV20-1 and TRBJ2-1, with 8 nucleotides matching TRBD2. V dropped 3 bases and J dropped 9; count of bases not matched to a gene: 4. The CDR3 extends over 12 amino acids. Germline V gene sequence: CDR1 DFQATT, CDR2 SNEGSKA (reference sequence). Here the CDR3 DNA reads TGCAGTGCTAGCCCCCGGGGGGGTGAGCAGTTCTTC. As protein: CSASPRGGEQFF.

This clonotype occurred a few times. V usage is TRBV27 and J usage is TRBJ1-5, with D perhaps matching TRBD1 (6 bases). The CDR3 covers 14 residues. V dropped 3 bases and J dropped 7 bases, with 13 bases sitting between them. Germline lookup yields CDR1 MNHEY and CDR2 SMNVEV (reference sequence). DNA of the CDR3: TGTGCCAGCAGTTTTGGTCCAGGGGAGCAGCCCCAGCATTTT. It translates to CASSFGPGEQPQHF.

This clonotype was seen a handful of times. This sequence joins TRBV24-1 and TRBJ2-1, with D maybe TRBD1 (6 bases). V shed 4 bases and J shed 0 bases, with 12 bases lying between them. The CDR3 is 16 residues long. Per the germline V gene, CDR1 is KGHDR and CDR2 is SFDVKD. CDR3 sequence reads: CATSDRTGNSYNEQFF. In DNA, the CDR3 is TGTGCCACCAGTGACCGAACAGGGAACTCCTACAATGAGCAGTTCTTC.

V and J are TRBV20-1 and TRBJ1-1; D call uncertain. This CDR3 has 12 amino acids. The germline V and J ends were trimmed by 2 bases and 10 bases, with 14 bases remaining between them. The germline gives CDR1 DFQATT, CDR2 SNEGSKA (reference sequence). The CDR3 loop is CSARPPQSPAFF. CDR3 coding DNA: TGCAGTGCTAGACCCCCCCAGTCGCCAGCTTTCTTT.

This clonotype has only a few counts. The chain has TRBV6-4 and TRBJ2-3; possibly TRBD1 for D (6 bases). The CDR3 has 16 residues. Germline CDR1 is MRHNA and CDR2 is SNTAGT. V was shortened by 5 bases and J by 7 bases, with 22 bases between the two germline ends. The CDR3 DNA reads as TGTGCCAGCAGTAACTGCAGGGGAGCGTGGGCATATACGCAGTATTTT. Its translation is CASSNCRGAWAYTQYF.

Written as DNA, the CDR3 is TGTGCCTGGAGTAAAAACTTAGTAAACACTGAAGCTTTCTTT. It codes for CAWSKNLVNTEAFF. The chain employs TRBV30 and TRBJ1-1; D ambiguous. There are 14 residues in the CDR3. Trimming stripped 2 bases from V and 2 bases from J, with 12 bases between. Looked up from germline, CDR1 is GTSNPN and CDR2 is SVGIG (reference sequence).

V usage is TRBV7-9 and J usage is TRBJ1-2; weak D call: TRBD1 (5 bases). Germline values: CDR1 SEHNR, CDR2 FQNEAQ (reference sequence). The CDR3 spans 12 residues. Trimming took 5 bases from V and 6 from J, leaving 10 bases between them. The DNA for the CDR3 is TGTGCCAGCAGCCCCCCGGGGGATGGCTACACCTTC. It yields the protein CASSPPGDGYTF.

This clonotype came up a few times. This sequence joins TRBV20-1 and TRBJ1-2; TRBD1 agrees at 7 bases. The V gene end was trimmed by 2 bases and the J gene end by 0 bases; junction bases not matched to a gene: 9. The CDR3 has 16 amino acids. The germline CDR1 and CDR2 sequences are DFQATT and SNEGSKA (reference sequence). CDR3 nucleotides: TGCAGTGCTAGAAAGTTTCCAACAGGGGCTAACTATGGCTACACCTTC. Protein sequence: CSARKFPTGANYGYTF.

V is TRBV19 and J is TRBJ1-1, with D unclear. The germline V gene encodes CDR1 LNHDA and CDR2 SQIVND (reference sequence). This CDR3 is built from 14 residues. V was shortened by 3 bases and J by 4 bases, with 12 bases between the two germline ends. The CDR3 here is CASSMAGESTEAFF. The CDR3 region has the DNA TGTGCCAGTAGTATGGCCGGGGAGAGCACTGAAGCTTTCTTT.

The chain is built from TRBV12-3 or TRBV12-4 and TRBJ1-2; a possible D gene is TRBD1 (5 bases). The CDR3 has 13 amino acids. V was pared by 6 bases and J by 3 bases, with 11 bases between. This CDR3 reads CASSKGTDYGYTF. CDR3 DNA sequence: TGTGCCAGCAGCAAAGGGACTGACTATGGCTACACCTTC.

This clonotype was counted a few times. The rearrangement joins TRBV20-1 to TRBJ1-5; D call uncertain. Germline CDR1 reads DFQATT; CDR2 reads SNEGSKA (reference sequence). This CDR3 contains 12 residues. V was trimmed by 6 bases and J by 2 bases, leaving 8 bases between them. The CDR3 DNA reads as TGCAGTGCGTTCCAGGGCAATCAGCCCCAGCATTTT. Translating it yields CSAFQGNQPQHF.

This chain links TRBV19 with TRBJ1-5, with 7 bases lining up with TRBD1. V shed 5 bases and J 2 bases; nucleotides not matched to a gene: 3. CDR3 length: 14 amino acids. Germline V CDR1 and CDR2: LNHDA, SQIVND (reference sequence). CDR3: CASSPGQGNQPQHF. The CDR3 bases are TGTGCCAGTAGTCCCGGACAGGGCAATCAGCCCCAGCATTTT.

V and J are TRBV6-5 and TRBJ2-7; the match to TRBD1 covers 9 bases. The trim removed 0 bases at V and 9 bases at J, leaving 12 bases unmatched. The length of the CDR3 is 16 residues. Germline V lookup: CDR1 MNHEY, CDR2 SVGAGI. The CDR3 loop reads CASSYSPRDRDDRQYF. CDR3 in DNA: TGTGCCAGCAGTTACTCCCCGAGGGACAGGGATGATAGGCAGTACTTC.

The chain recombines TRBV6-1 with TRBJ2-1; 11 nucleotides match TRBD2. This CDR3 spans 16 amino acids. J was trimmed by 8 bases and V by 2 bases; bases with no gene match: 8. Germline lookup yields CDR1 MNHNS and CDR2 SASEGT. The CDR3, as DNA: TGTGCCAGCAGTGAAATTAGCGGGGGGGCCACGGATGAGCAGTTCTTC. Its translation: CASSEISGGATDEQFF.

This clonotype has more than one count but fewer than ten. The chain carries TRBV6-1 and TRBJ1-2; TRBD1 might be the D (6 bases). Germline V gives CDR1 MNHNS, CDR2 SASEGT. The length of the CDR3 is 18 residues. Between the trimmed V and J ends, which lost 2 bases and 4 bases, there was a span of 23 bases. CDR3 sequence: CASSERGRGNMWSYGYTF. The DNA for the CDR3 is TGTGCCAGCAGTGAACGAGGCAGGGGAAATATGTGGAGCTATGGCTACACCTTC.

The CDR3 here is CASSSDREGNYGYTF. The CDR3 coding sequence is TGCGCCAGCAGCTCGGACAGGGAGGGTAACTATGGCTACACCTTC. The V and J genes are TRBV5-1 and TRBJ1-2, with 8 bases fitting TRBD1. This CDR3 comprises 15 residues. V lost 3 bases to trimming and J lost 1 base; unmatched junction nucleotides: 5. Germline V lookup: CDR1 SGHRS, CDR2 YFSETQ.

This clonotype was seen only a few times. The chain has TRBV19 and TRBJ2-5; TRBD2 aligns across 8 bases. CDR1 and CDR2 (germline): LNHDA, SQIVND (reference sequence). J gave up 5 bases and V 3 bases, and 8 bases lay outside the gene matches. The CDR3 is made up of 15 amino acids. In DNA, the CDR3 is TGTGCCAGTAGTATCGGACTAGCAGGGAGTGAGACCCAGTACTTC. As protein: CASSIGLAGSETQYF.

V and J are TRBV20-1 and TRBJ2-7, with D possibly TRBD2 on 5 matching bases. CDR1 and CDR2 from the germline V gene are DFQATT and SNEGSKA (reference sequence). There are 13 residues in the CDR3. Deletions cut 3 bases from V and 5 bases from J, with 14 bases between. The CDR3 DNA is TGCAGTGCTAGGAACCTAGCCACCCACGAGCAGTACTTC. This codes for CSARNLATHEQYF.

This clonotype was detected a few times. The gene calls are TRBV10-2 and TRBJ1-2, with 10 bases lining up with TRBD1. Per the germline V gene, CDR1 is WSHSY and CDR2 is SAAADI. J gave up 8 bases and V 7 bases, and 4 bases lay outside the gene matches. This CDR3 is 12 amino acids long. As DNA, the CDR3 is TGCGCCAGCACCGGACAGGGGGAAGGCTACACCTTC. Translation gives CASTGQGEGYTF.

The J gene is TRBJ1-6, the V gene TRBV7-2; D remains ambiguous. The CDR3 has 16 amino acids. Germline V lookup: CDR1 SGHTA, CDR2 FQGNSA. The ends were cut back, 3 bases at V and 7 bases at J, with 16 bases in the middle. This CDR3 is CASSFIISPTNSPLHF. The CDR3 nucleotides are TGTGCCAGCAGCTTTATTATCTCTCCGACCAATTCACCCCTCCACTTT.

The chain links TRBV25-1 to TRBJ1-2; D gene unclear. Germline V gives CDR1 MGHDK, CDR2 SYGVNS. The CDR3 loop spans 13 amino acids. The V and J ends lost 5 bases and 7 bases respectively, with 14 bases between them. Here the CDR3 reads CASSYPPSGGYTF. DNA for the CDR3: TGTGCCAGCAGTTATCCACCCTCGGGTGGCTACACCTTC.

Within the sample, this clonotype is hyperexpanded. The rearrangement links TRBV7-2 to TRBJ1-2; D is unresolved. The V end was cut by 5 bases, the J end by 2 bases, with 9 bases between. Germline assignment: CDR1 SGHTA and CDR2 FQGNSA. The CDR3 covers 13 residues. CDR3: CASSPYLNYGYTF. The CDR3 coding sequence is TGTGCCAGCAGCCCCTATTTGAACTATGGCTACACCTTC.

V gene TRBV9 combines with J gene TRBJ1-2; maybe TRBD1 (6 bases). Germline V gene data show CDR1 as SGDLS and CDR2 as YYNGEE. The CDR3 extends over 15 amino acids. The V and J ends lost 0 bases and 4 bases respectively, with 13 bases between them. CDR3 DNA: TGTGCCAGCAGCGTAGCACAGGGACTAGGCTATGGCTACACCTTC. Protein product: CASSVAQGLGYGYTF.

This clonotype appeared a few times. J is TRBJ1-6 and V is TRBV20-1; D gene uncertain. The CDR3 sequence is 15 residues long. The germline CDR1 and CDR2 sequences are DFQATT and SNEGSKA (reference sequence). The V gene lost 0 bases and the J gene lost 8 bases, with 14 bases spanning the gap. This CDR3 is CSARDRAGPDSPLHF. The CDR3 coding sequence is TGCAGTGCTAGAGATCGGGCAGGCCCAGATTCACCCCTCCACTTT.

This clonotype has only a few counts. The chain recombines TRBV21-1 with TRBJ1-1; the table's TRBD1 call for D was not verified on the DNA. TRBV21-1 represents a pseudogene. The CDR3 totals 15 residues. CDR3 sequence reads: CASSKDRGQNTEAFF. In nucleotides, the CDR3 is TGTGCCAGCAGCAAAGATAGGGGGCAGAACACTGAAGCTTTCTTT.

This clonotype was seen only a few times. J is TRBJ1-5 and V is TRBV7-8; TRBD1 is a possible D gene (5 bases). Germline CDR1 and CDR2: SGHVS and FQNEAQ. V lost 7 bases and J lost 2, with 15 bases in between. The CDR3 is 15 amino acids. The CDR3 reads CASTALVGGNQPQHF. The CDR3 nucleotides read TGTGCCAGCACCGCCCTTGTGGGGGGCAATCAGCCCCAGCATTTT.